The 4 T cell receptor beta chains in this list originate from one sample, sequenced in a study of Graves' ophthalmopathy and Graves' hyperthyroidism. Scientists amplified the TCR beta CDR3 regions from RNA transcripts. RT-PCR with HTBI primers came first, then second-round multiplex PCR. TCRdb ran MiXCR on the multiplex PCR reads and lists one entry per CDR3 protein. The sample carries about 210,000 distinct CDR3 sequences, under 30% recorded once. The source material was peripheral blood. The source of these receptors is a man aged 50 to 60 with Graves' ophthalmopathy.

This clonotype has a count of ten or more. V usage is TRBV19 and J usage is TRBJ1-5; D uncertain. The length of the CDR3 is 15 residues. The V and J ends lost 4 bases and 5 bases respectively, with 15 bases between them. Germline lookup yields CDR1 LNHDA and CDR2 SQIVND (reference sequence). CDR3 residues: CASSRRGYGDQPQHF. The CDR3 DNA reads TGTGCCAGTAGTAGGCGCGGCTACGGCGATCAGCCCCAGCATTTT.

The chain is built from TRBV27 and TRBJ2-7; D ambiguous. Germline V gives CDR1 MNHEY, CDR2 SMNVEV (reference sequence). Trimming removed 4 bases at V and 1 base at J, with 11 bases between. CDR3 length: 14 residues. CDR3 bases: TGTGCCAGCAGTTCCACAGCTACTTCCTACGAGCAGTACTTC. This translates into CASSSTATSYEQYF.

This clonotype was counted many times. The V call is TRBV28, the J call TRBJ1-2, with D possibly TRBD1 on 6 matching bases. This CDR3 contains 14 residues. Germline-derived CDR1 and CDR2 are MDHEN and SYDVKM. Trimming cost V 5 bases and J 2 bases, with 12 bases left between them. In nucleotides, the CDR3 is TGTGCCAGCAGTATAAACAGGGCCAACTATGGCTACACCTTC. Amino acids: CASSINRANYGYTF.

This clonotype occurred many times. This chain links TRBV5-1 with TRBJ2-6; 8 bases agree with TRBD1. Germline V gives CDR1 SGHRS, CDR2 YFSETQ. CDR3 length: 15 amino acids. V was clipped by 4 bases and J by 4 bases; unmatched bases: 4. The CDR3 is CASSADRAGANVLTF. The CDR3, as DNA: TGCGCCAGCAGCGCGGACAGGGCCGGGGCCAACGTCCTGACTTTC. The whole variable domain, remainder taken from reference TRBV5-1 and TRBJ2-6, is KAGVTQTPRYLIKTRGQQVTLSCSPISGHRSVSWYQQTPGQGLQFLFEYFSETQRNKGNFPGRFSGRQFSNSRSEMNVSTLELGDSALYLCASSADRAGANVLTFGAGSRLTVL.